Below, 29 T cell receptor beta chains from the same sample are listed, as sequenced in a study of CD8+ T cells in alopecia areata. Treatment indicated: oral pan-JAK inhibitor, 5-10 mg twice daily. cDNA reverse transcribed from extracted RNA served as the sequencing template. Profiling relied on immunoSEQ multiplex PCR, and the TCRdb table lists in-frame clones only, not all of them. The sample lists approximately 200,000 clones, 45% to 65% occurring once. This specimen consisted of CD4+ T cells sorted from blood, obtained at week 4, from a patient treated with tofacitinib. Source of these receptors: a human donor with alopecia areata.

The J gene is TRBJ2-5, the V gene TRBV7-9; a possible D gene is TRBD1 (6 bases). The CDR3 is 15 residues long. CDR1 and CDR2 from the germline V gene are SEHNR and FQNEAQ (reference sequence). V gave up 5 bases and J gave up 0 bases, with 13 bases separating them. As DNA, the CDR3 is TGTGCCAGCAGCCGGGACATCCGTTACCAAGAGACCCAGTACTTC. This codes for CASSRDIRYQETQYF.

The chain joins TRBV5-5 to TRBJ2-5, with 7 bases matching TRBD1. With V trimmed by 1 base and J by 2 bases, 2 bases remained unmatched. The germline CDR1 and CDR2 sequences are SGHKS and YYEKEE (reference sequence). This CDR3 contains 14 residues. The CDR3 loop reads CASSLSRGQETQYF. In DNA form, the CDR3 reads TGTGCCAGCAGCTTGTCCAGGGGGCAAGAGACCCAGTACTTC. Together with reference TRBV5-5 and TRBJ2-5, the CDR3 gives the full variable domain: DAGVTQSPTHLIKTRGQQVTLRCSPISGHKSVSWYQQVLGQGPQFIFQYYEKEERGRGNFPDRFSARQFPNYSSELNVNALLLGDSALYLCASSLSRGQETQYFGPGTRLLVL.

A note on this clone: A junction boundary mismatches the germline segment, possibly from a read error. The chain employs TRBV7-7 and TRBJ2-5, with D perhaps matching TRBD1 (5 bases). This CDR3 comprises 13 residues. CDR1 and CDR2 from the germline V gene are SSHAT and FNYEAQ (reference sequence). CDR3 in DNA: TGTGCTAGCAGCTACCTAGGGGAAGAGACCCAGTACTTC. Amino acid sequence: CASSYLGEETQYF.

On this clone: The identical CDR3 is also encoded by other nucleotide sequences in the sample. J is TRBJ1-5 and V is TRBV30, with 9 nucleotides matching TRBD1. From germline, CDR1 is GTSNPN and CDR2 SVGIG (reference sequence). The V segment lost 0 bases and the J segment 4 bases; nucleotides outside the gene matches: 1. This CDR3 has 14 amino acids. CDR3 region: CAWSVDRGNQPQHF. The CDR3 DNA reads as TGTGCCTGGAGTGTGGACAGGGGAAATCAGCCCCAGCATTTT.

The table lists this clone with a count of one. The J gene is TRBJ1-1, the V gene TRBV30; D might be TRBD1 (5 bases). Germline assignment: CDR1 GTSNPN and CDR2 SVGIG (reference sequence). V dropped 4 bases and J dropped 0 bases, with 12 bases sitting between them. The CDR3 runs to 14 residues. The chain's CDR3 is CAWTRGDLNTEAFF. As DNA, the CDR3 is TGTGCCTGGACTCGGGGGGATCTGAACACTGAAGCTTTCTTT.

This clone was counted between two and nine times. The V gene is TRBV6-6, the J gene TRBJ1-4; 7 bases fit TRBD1. V lost 5 bases to trimming and J lost 5 bases; unmatched junction nucleotides: 5. The CDR3 consists of 14 residues. Germline V gene lookup returns CDR1 MNHNY and CDR2 SVGAGI (reference sequence). The CDR3 reads CASSNRGLNEKLFF. The CDR3 nucleotides read TGTGCCAGCAGTAACAGGGGCCTCAATGAAAAACTGTTTTTT.

The chain has TRBV5-6 and TRBJ2-5; the D is unclear. The CDR3 covers 13 residues. The germline V and J ends were trimmed by 0 bases and 5 bases, with 8 bases remaining between them. Germline loops: CDR1 SGHDT, CDR2 YYEEEE. CDR3 sequence (DNA): TGTGCCAGCAGCTTGGACCAGGCGGAGACCCAGTACTTC. This translates into CASSLDQAETQYF.

The chain recombines TRBV9 with TRBJ1-2; D unclear. Germline V lookup: CDR1 SGDLS, CDR2 YYNGEE. Trimming took 0 bases from V and 4 from J, leaving 13 bases between them. The CDR3 consists of 15 residues. For the CDR3, the DNA is TGTGCCAGCAGCGTAGATTTGGCAGCTTTCTATGGCTACACCTTC. Translating gives CASSVDLAAFYGYTF.

In this sample, this clone turned up once. The CDR3 sequence is CASSEEPYEQYF. Here the CDR3 DNA reads TGTGCCAGCAGTGAAGAACCCTACGAGCAGTACTTC. The rearrangement uses TRBV25-1 and TRBJ2-7; D is unclear. This CDR3 spans 12 amino acids. Germline CDR1 and CDR2: MGHDK and SYGVNS. Trimming stripped 2 bases from V and 2 bases from J, with 4 bases between.

The chain recombines TRBV29-1 with TRBJ1-2; perhaps TRBD1 as D (5 bases). The CDR3 covers 13 residues. Looked up from germline, CDR1 is SQVTM and CDR2 is ANQGSEA. V lost 5 bases and J 4 bases, leaving 14 bases between the germline ends. The DNA of the CDR3 is TGCAGCGTTCAAAGGACACCCGGCTATGGCTACACCTTC. Translating gives CSVQRTPGYGYTF.

This chain uses TRBV4-1 with TRBJ1-5; D call uncertain. The CDR3 runs to 14 residues. Looked up from germline, CDR1 is MGHRA and CDR2 is YSYEKL. V lost 6 bases, J lost 7 bases, and 16 bases lay in between. This CDR3 is CASRGVWGQQPQHF. The CDR3 coding sequence is TGCGCCAGCAGGGGAGTGTGGGGTCAACAGCCCCAGCATTTT.

This clone was detected only a few times. J is TRBJ2-2 and V is TRBV11-1, with a weak D call TRBD1 (6 bases). The V gene's germline CDR1 is SGHAT and CDR2 FQDESV (reference sequence). Trimming cost V 8 bases and J 2 bases, with 15 bases left between them. This CDR3 is 15 amino acids long. The CDR3 loop reads CASRRLGANTGELFF. The CDR3 DNA reads TGTGCCAGCCGCCGACTGGGGGCTAACACCGGGGAGCTGTTTTTT.

This chain links TRBV7-9 with TRBJ2-3; 11 bases fit TRBD2. V lost 4 bases and J lost 2; bases outside the gene matches: 5. CDR3 length equals 16 residues. The germline V gene has CDR1 SEHNR and CDR2 FQNEAQ (reference sequence). CDR3 region: CASSSLLAGDTDTQYF. The CDR3 coding sequence is TGTGCCAGCAGCTCCTTACTAGCGGGGGACACAGATACGCAGTATTTT.

This clone appeared a few times. The rearrangement joins TRBV29-1 to TRBJ2-5; 10 bases agree with TRBD2. The CDR3 loop spans 15 amino acids. The trim removed 1 base at V and 1 base at J, leaving 3 bases unmatched. The germline CDR1 and CDR2 sequences are SQVTM and ANQGSEA. CDR3 in DNA: TGCAGCGTTGAAGTTTTAGCGGGGGGCCAAGAGACCCAGTACTTC. This sequence encodes CSVEVLAGGQETQYF. Full variable domain (remainder filled in from reference TRBV29-1 and TRBJ2-5): SAVISQKPSRDICQRGTSLTIQCQVDSQVTMMFWYRQQPGQSLTLIATANQGSEATYESGFVIDKFPISRPNLTFSTLTVSNMSPEDSSIYLCSVEVLAGGQETQYFGPGTRLLVL.

This clone turned up a few times. This rearrangement joins TRBV2 to TRBJ2-2; weak D call: TRBD1 (6 bases). The germline V and J ends were trimmed by 7 bases and 3 bases, with 15 bases remaining between them. The germline CDR1 and CDR2 sequences are SNHLY and FYNNEI. This CDR3 spans 15 amino acids. This CDR3 reads CASNLDNRDTGELFF. CDR3 nucleotide sequence: TGTGCCAGCAATCTCGACAACAGGGACACCGGGGAGCTGTTTTTT.

V usage is TRBV7-9 and J usage is TRBJ2-5; D is uncertain. Between the trimmed V and J ends, which lost 1 base and 5 bases, there was a span of 8 bases. CDR3 length: 13 amino acids. In germline, CDR1 is SEHNR, CDR2 FQNEAQ (reference sequence). The CDR3 region is CASSLVGKETQYF. CDR3 nucleotides: TGTGCCAGCAGCTTAGTAGGGAAGGAGACCCAGTACTTC.

V is TRBV23-1 and J is TRBJ2-5; the D gene is possibly TRBD2 (6 bases). TRBV23-1 is treated as an ORF (open reading frame) with a function not yet certain. This CDR3 is built from 17 residues. The V end was cut by 2 bases, the J end by 2 bases, with 18 bases between. This CDR3 reads CASSQMEGRREQETQYF. The DNA for the CDR3 is TGCGCCAGCAGTCAAATGGAGGGGAGGAGGGAGCAAGAGACCCAGTACTTC.

This clone was detected a few times. V and J are TRBV29-1 and TRBJ2-3; the match to TRBD1 covers 10 bases. This CDR3 comprises 15 residues. From germline, CDR1 is SQVTM and CDR2 ANQGSEA. The J segment lost 1 base and the V segment lost 5 bases, leaving 6 bases of the junction unmatched. Here the CDR3 reads CSVLGQGVGTDTQYF. The DNA for the CDR3 is TGCAGCGTTCTCGGACAGGGGGTGGGCACAGATACGCAGTATTTT.

The chain combines TRBV25-1 with TRBJ1-1; D might be TRBD1 (5 bases). Germline V gene lookup returns CDR1 MGHDK and CDR2 SYGVNS. Trimming left V 7 bases short and J 1 base short, with 13 bases between. The CDR3 loop spans 14 amino acids. In DNA form, the CDR3 reads TGTGCCAGCATTGAGACAGCCGCGAACACTGAAGCTTTCTTT. This gives the protein CASIETAANTEAFF.

This clone has just one count. V is TRBV9 and J is TRBJ2-1; D is unclear. Germline values: CDR1 SGDLS, CDR2 YYNGEE. Trimming pared 4 bases from V and 9 bases from J, leaving 23 bases between. The CDR3 is made up of 16 amino acids. CDR3 sequence (DNA): TGTGCCAGCAGCATCCACGACTCGGACCCTCGCGGTGAGCAGTTCTTC. It specifies CASSIHDSDPRGEQFF. Full variable domain (missing parts from reference TRBV9 and TRBJ2-1): DSGVTQTPKHLITATGQRVTLRCSPRSGDLSVYWYQQSLDQGLQFLIQYYNGEERAKGNILERFSAQQFPDLHSELNLSSLELGDSALYFCASSIHDSDPRGEQFFGPGTRLTVL.

V is TRBV5-4 and J is TRBJ1-2, with D unresolved. V lost 4 bases to trimming and J lost 1 base, with 8 bases between them. The CDR3 runs 13 residues. Germline loops: CDR1 SGHNT, CDR2 YYREEE (reference sequence). Here the CDR3 reads CASSQPDNYGYTF. Here the CDR3 DNA reads TGTGCCAGCAGCCAGCCCGATAACTATGGCTACACCTTC.

This clone has a handful of counts. The chain has TRBV11-2 and TRBJ2-7, with D possibly being TRBD1 (6 bases). Trimming stripped 1 base from V and 1 base from J, with 11 bases between. The CDR3 loop spans 15 amino acids. Germline V gene sequence: CDR1 SGHAT, CDR2 FQNNGV. CDR3: CASSLVGRGSYEQYF. In DNA, the CDR3 is TGTGCCAGCAGCTTAGTCGGCAGGGGATCCTACGAGCAGTACTTC.

The rearrangement uses TRBV29-1 and TRBJ1-1; D possibly corresponds to TRBD1 (5 bases). Germline assignment: CDR1 SQVTM and CDR2 ANQGSEA. V was pared by 8 bases and J by 0 bases, with 10 bases between. This CDR3 comprises 12 residues. The CDR3 DNA is TGCAGCATTGGACAACTGAACACTGAAGCTTTCTTT. The encoded protein is CSIGQLNTEAFF.

This clone was detected only a few times. The CDR3 here is CSVGQRGRSYEQYF. For the CDR3, the DNA is TGCAGCGTTGGCCAGAGGGGGAGGTCCTACGAGCAGTACTTC. The chain couples TRBV29-1 to TRBJ2-7; D might be TRBD1 or TRBD2, each matching 6 bases. This CDR3 spans 14 amino acids. Germline CDR1 and CDR2: SQVTM and ANQGSEA. V was pared by 4 bases and J by 1 base, with 14 bases between.

The V gene is TRBV5-6, the J gene TRBJ1-3, with TRBD1 matching 7 bases. Trimming removed 3 bases from V and 0 bases from J; junction bases left unmatched: 12. This CDR3 is 18 amino acids long. The V gene's germline CDR1 is SGHDT and CDR2 YYEEEE. The CDR3 DNA follows: TGTGCCAGCAGCTCGGGACAGAAGGTTATTGTCTCTGGAAACACCATATATTTT. Protein sequence: CASSSGQKVIVSGNTIYF. Full variable domain (outside the CDR3, taken from reference TRBV5-6 and TRBJ1-3): DAGVTQSPTHLIKTRGQQVTLRCSPKSGHDTVSWYQQALGQGPQFIFQYYEEEERQRGNFPDRFSGHQFPNYSSELNVNALLLGDSALYLCASSSGQKVIVSGNTIYFGEGSWLTVV.

On this clone itself: An end of the junction differs from the germline gene, which may be a read error. The V call is TRBV7-9, the J call TRBJ1-1; D is unresolved. In germline, CDR1 is SEHNR, CDR2 FQNEAQ (reference sequence). The CDR3 is made up of 14 amino acids. CDR3 DNA sequence: TGTGCCAGCAGCTTAGACGGGCGGAACAGTGAAGCTTTCTTT. Its translation is CASSLDGRNSEAFF.

In its sample, this clone was seen a few times. The CDR3 DNA is TGTGCCAGCAGTGGAGGGCAGGGGGTCACTGAAGCTTTCTTT. The encoded protein is CASSGGQGVTEAFF. This rearrangement joins TRBV2 to TRBJ1-1, with 7 bases aligning to TRBD1. The J segment lost 4 bases and the V segment lost 4 bases, leaving 6 bases of the junction unmatched. Germline CDR1 reads SNHLY; CDR2 reads FYNNEI. The CDR3 spans 14 residues.

The chain couples TRBV6-6 to TRBJ2-7, with 7 bases that match TRBD2. Germline V gene data show CDR1 as MNHNY and CDR2 as SVGAGI (reference sequence). The CDR3 runs to 12 residues. DNA of the CDR3: TGTGCTGGGGGGGGACCAACCTACGAGCAGTACTTC. Its translation is CAGGGPTYEQYF.

This clone has only a few counts. J is TRBJ1-1 and V is TRBV5-6, with 12 bases identical to TRBD1. The CDR3 consists of 14 residues. Germline lookup yields CDR1 SGHDT and CDR2 YYEEEE. Unmatched junction bases numbered 9, after V lost 4 bases and J lost 11 bases. Here the CDR3 DNA reads TGTGCCAGCAGCACCGGGACAGGGGGCAAAGGGGCTTTCTTT. This translates into CASSTGTGGKGAFF. The full variable domain, with the rest looked up from reference TRBV5-6 and TRBJ1-1, is DAGVTQSPTHLIKTRGQQVTLRCSPKSGHDTVSWYQQALGQGPQFIFQYYEEEERQRGNFPDRFSGHQFPNYSSELNVNALLLGDSALYLCASSTGTGGKGAFFGQGTRLTVV.